One sample yielded the 20 T cell receptor beta chains listed below, sequenced in a study of blood T cell repertoires in COVID-19. Using immunoSEQ multiplex PCR, the repertoire was profiled, and TCRdb retains in-frame clones only, with some absent. In the table there are some 180,000 clones, approximately 90% of which are singletons. The sequenced material came from peripheral blood. Receptors were obtained from a man in his fifties with acute or convalescent COVID-19.

In DNA, the CDR3 is TGTGCCAGCAGCGTAAGCCAGGGTTTCGGCCAAGAGACCCAGTACTTC. Protein: CASSVSQGFGQETQYF. The chain combines TRBV9 with TRBJ2-5; TRBD1 is a possible D gene (5 bases). The CDR3 runs 16 residues. The germline V gene has CDR1 SGDLS and CDR2 YYNGEE. Trimming cost V 1 base and J 1 base, with 14 bases left between them.

V usage is TRBV11-3 and J usage is TRBJ2-1, with 12 bases lining up with TRBD2. The CDR3 consists of 15 residues. Germline CDR1 and CDR2: SGHNT and YENEEA. J was trimmed by 4 bases and V by 6 bases; bases with no gene match: 4. In DNA, the CDR3 is TGTGCCAGCAGTAGGGGACTAGCGGGTTACAATGAGCAGTTCTTC. Residues: CASSRGLAGYNEQFF.

The gene calls are TRBV27 and TRBJ2-5; D not resolved. V was trimmed by 4 bases and J by 5 bases, leaving 11 bases between them. The CDR3 sequence is 13 residues long. CDR1 MNHEY and CDR2 SMNVEV come from the germline V gene (reference sequence). The CDR3, as DNA: TGTGCCAGCAGTTATTCTCGTTATGAGACCCAGTACTTC. This encodes CASSYSRYETQYF.

The rearrangement uses TRBV12-5 and TRBJ2-2; D not resolved. The CDR3 consists of 17 residues. The V and J ends lost 2 bases and 2 bases respectively, with 15 bases between them. The germline V gene encodes CDR1 LGHNT and CDR2 FRNRAP. This chain's CDR3 is CASGLSTQILNTGELFF. The CDR3 DNA sequence: TGTGCTAGTGGTTTGTCTACACAGATACTTAACACCGGGGAGCTGTTTTTT.

The chain links TRBV5-1 to TRBJ2-5; D is possibly TRBD1 (5 bases). V lost 0 bases to trimming and J lost 3 bases, with 9 bases between them. CDR1 and CDR2 (germline): SGHRS, YFSETQ. The CDR3 consists of 14 residues. For the CDR3, the DNA is TGCGCCAGCAGCTTGGGTGGGGCAGAAGAGACCCAGTACTTC. Translation gives CASSLGGAEETQYF.

The V gene is TRBV3-1 (or the pseudogene TRBV3-2), the J gene TRBJ2-2, with 10 bases that match TRBD2. Germline CDR1 is LGHDT and CDR2 is YNNKEL (reference sequence). The junction had 12 bases not matched to a gene; V was cut back by 6 bases and J by 5 bases. The CDR3 spans 17 residues. CDR3 amino acids: CASRTPTAGGATGELFF. The DNA of the CDR3 is TGTGCCAGCAGGACGCCGACAGCGGGGGGGGCAACCGGGGAGCTGTTTTTT.

This chain links TRBV10-2 with TRBJ2-5; TRBD2 agrees at 7 bases. Germline V gene sequence: CDR1 WSHSY, CDR2 SAAADI. This CDR3 comprises 17 residues. V lost 6 bases and J lost 2; bases outside the gene matches: 15. The CDR3 DNA is TGCGCCAGCAGGGAGGAGAGAGCCGGACTAGTGCAAGAGACCCAGTACTTC. Its protein is CASREERAGLVQETQYF.

The chain employs TRBV28 and TRBJ2-3; possible D gene TRBD2, 5 bases. The CDR3 sequence is 14 residues long. The ends were cut back, 1 base at V and 8 bases at J, with 13 bases in the middle. The germline CDR1 and CDR2 sequences are MDHEN and SYDVKM. The CDR3 DNA is TGTGCCAGCAGTTTATTTACGAGGGCAGGTACGCAGTATTTT. This encodes CASSLFTRAGTQYF.

The J gene is TRBJ2-5, the V gene TRBV4-3, with 11 bases fitting TRBD2. The V gene end was trimmed by 2 bases and the J gene end by 5 bases; junction bases not matched to a gene: 7. The CDR3 covers 16 residues. Per the germline V gene, CDR1 is LGHNA and CDR2 is YSLEER. The CDR3 is CASSQTVAGGVETQYF. In DNA form, the CDR3 reads TGCGCCAGCAGCCAAACCGTAGCGGGGGGGGTGGAGACCCAGTACTTC.

This clone was recorded once. V and J are TRBV7-9 and TRBJ2-7; D is undetermined. V was trimmed by 0 bases and J by 5 bases, leaving 5 bases between them. CDR1 and CDR2 (germline): SEHNR, FQNEAQ (reference sequence). This CDR3 is 12 amino acids long. The CDR3 is CASSLAGHEQYV. CDR3 DNA: TGTGCCAGCAGCTTAGCGGGCCACGAGCAGTACGTC.

The chain employs TRBV10-3 and TRBJ1-1; D perhaps matches TRBD1 (6 bases). The V gene's germline CDR1 is ENHRY and CDR2 SYGVKD. The CDR3 is 15 residues long. The ends were cut back, 0 bases at V and 5 bases at J, with 13 bases in the middle. CDR3 sequence (DNA): TGTGCCATCAGTGAGTCGGGCAGGGGAAGAACTGAAGCTTTCTTT. Its translation: CAISESGRGRTEAFF.

The chain links TRBV3-1 (or the pseudogene TRBV3-2) to TRBJ2-7, with 8 bases that match TRBD1. The V and J ends lost 8 bases and 4 bases, in that order; junction bases with no gene match: 16. Looked up from germline, CDR1 is LGHDT and CDR2 is YNNKEL (reference sequence). CDR3 length: 16 residues. CDR3 sequence reads: CASQRPRTGLLYEQYV. The CDR3 nucleotides read TGTGCCAGCCAGAGGCCCAGGACAGGGCTCCTTTACGAGCAGTACGTC.

J is TRBJ1-1 and V is TRBV7-3; D remains unclear. V was cut by 6 bases and J by 3 bases, with 14 bases left in between. Germline CDR1 is SGHTA and CDR2 is FQGTGA. There are 14 residues in the CDR3. CDR3 coding DNA: TGTGCCAGCAGGTCTCCTTGGGAGGACACTGAAGCTTTCTTT. This translates into CASRSPWEDTEAFF. Combining the CDR3 with reference TRBV7-3 and TRBJ1-1 gives the whole variable domain GAGVSQTPSNKVTEKGKYVELRCDPISGHTALYWYRQSLGQGPEFLIYFQGTGAADDSGLPNDRFFAVRPEGSVSTLKIQRTERGDSAVYLCASRSPWEDTEAFFGQGTRLTVV.

The chain carries TRBV5-1 and TRBJ1-1; 7 nucleotides line up with TRBD1. This CDR3 contains 14 residues. Germline lookup yields CDR1 SGHRS and CDR2 YFSETQ. Trimming at V came to 4 bases and at J to 3 bases, leaving 6 bases not matched to a gene. CDR3 bases: TGCGCCAGCAGCGCTGCAGGGGGTTACACTGAAGCTTTCTTT. It translates to CASSAAGGYTEAFF. The variable domain in full, with the rest retrieved from reference TRBV5-1 and TRBJ1-1, is KAGVTQTPRYLIKTRGQQVTLSCSPISGHRSVSWYQQTPGQGLQFLFEYFSETQRNKGNFPGRFSGRQFSNSRSEMNVSTLELGDSALYLCASSAAGGYTEAFFGQGTRLTVV.

The gene calls are TRBV7-8 and TRBJ2-2; 11 positions match TRBD1. The germline CDR1 and CDR2 sequences are SGHVS and FQNEAQ. V shed 2 bases and J 8 bases; nucleotides not matched to a gene: 10. This CDR3 spans 17 amino acids. Written as DNA, the CDR3 is TGTGCCAGCAGCTTATTAGGGCCCGGGACAGGGGGTGGGGAGCTGTTTTTT. The encoded protein is CASSLLGPGTGGGELFF.

The chain employs TRBV5-1 and TRBJ2-1, with TRBD2 matching over 13 bases. This CDR3 spans 19 amino acids. Germline V gene data show CDR1 as SGHRS and CDR2 as YFSETQ. Trimming removed 5 bases from V and 9 bases from J; junction bases left unmatched: 20. CDR3 loop: CASSWTASPGLAGISEQFF. CDR3 nucleotides: TGCGCCAGCAGTTGGACAGCAAGCCCGGGACTAGCGGGAATAAGTGAGCAGTTCTTC.

The genes are TRBV25-1 and TRBJ1-1; TRBD1 matches at 8 bases. CDR3 length: 13 residues. J gave up 1 base and V 9 bases, and 4 bases lay outside the gene matches. CDR1 and CDR2 from the germline V gene are MGHDK and SYGVNS. CDR3 sequence (DNA): TGTGCCAGTACAGGGGGTACGAACACTGAAGCTTTCTTT. It encodes CASTGGTNTEAFF.

This chain joins TRBV18 and TRBJ2-3; D perhaps matches TRBD2 (6 bases). Germline V gene lookup returns CDR1 KGHSH and CDR2 LQKENI. There are 15 residues in the CDR3. V was shortened by 6 bases and J by 5 bases, with 18 bases between the two germline ends. The CDR3 bases are TGTGCCAGCTCCCCTTCCGGATGGCGGGGAGATACGCAGTATTTT. It yields the protein CASSPSGWRGDTQYF.

J is TRBJ2-1 and V is TRBV18, with 7 bases matching TRBD2. The V segment lost 3 bases and the J segment 3 bases; nucleotides outside the gene matches: 11. From germline, CDR1 is KGHSH and CDR2 LQKENI. This CDR3 has 17 amino acids. The CDR3 here is CASSPLEASGNYNEQFF. CDR3 sequence (DNA): TGTGCCAGCTCACCCCTCGAGGCTAGCGGCAACTACAATGAGCAGTTCTTC.

In DNA, the CDR3 is TGTGCCAGTAGGACCCTCACGGGGGGCTTAGATACGCAGTATTTT. Translating gives CASRTLTGGLDTQYF. This chain joins TRBV19 and TRBJ2-3, with TRBD2 as a possible D gene (7 bases). Germline CDR1 is LNHDA and CDR2 is SQIVND (reference sequence). The ends were cut back, 6 bases at V and 5 bases at J, with 18 bases in the middle. The CDR3 totals 15 residues. The full variable domain, with the rest looked up from reference TRBV19 and TRBJ2-3, is DGGITQSPKYLFRKEGQNVTLSCEQNLNHDAMYWYRQDPGQGLRLIYYSQIVNDFQKGDIAEGYSVSREKKESFPLTVTSAQKNPTAFYLCASRTLTGGLDTQYFGPGTRLTVL.